Listed below are T cell receptor beta chains from one sample, sequenced in a study of shared clonotypes between healthy human individuals. Using immunoSEQ multiplex PCR, the repertoire was profiled, and TCRdb retains in-frame clones only, with some absent. Among around 2,000,000 clones, about 95% were seen once, and the ten largest hold 0.95% to 1.5%. Specimen: naive CD8+ T cells sorted from blood. Source of these receptors: a man in his late teens or twenties in good health. Each CDR3 is given with its conserved first and last residue. The D gene is left open where the match is weak. Clone size is shown for a subset of rows, as once, few, many or a class of expanded clone.

.	TRBV14	.	TRBJ1-5	TGTGCCAGCAGCATCGGAGGGCAGCCCCAGCATTTT	CASSIGGQPQHF
.	TRBV14	.	TRBJ2-7	TGTGCCAGCAGCCGTAACAGGGAAACCTACGAGCAGTACTTC	CASSRNRETYEQYF
.	TRBV6-5	.	TRBJ1-3	TGTGCCAGCAGTTACCCAAGCTCTGGAAACACCATATATTTT	CASSYPSSGNTIYF
.	TRBV6-1	.	TRBJ1-5	TGTGCCAGCAGTCCAGGGGGCAATCAGCCCCAGCATTTT	CASSPGGNQPQHF
.	TRBV9	.	TRBJ2-4	TGTGCCAGCAGCCCACTGGGGGGCCTTGGCGTCATTCAGTACTTC	CASSPLGGLGVIQYF
.	TRBV27	.	TRBJ2-7	TGTGCCAGCAGCCAGGGAGGACAGTACGAGCAGTACTTC	CASSQGGQYEQYF
.	TRBV7-9	.	TRBJ2-3	TGTGCCAGCAGCTTAGTTTTGGCCACAGATACGCAGTATTTT	CASSLVLATDTQYF
.	TRBV27	TRBD2	TRBJ2-2	TGTGCCAGCAGTTTATCAGCGGGGCTCACCGGGGAGCTGTTTTTT	CASSLSAGLTGELFF
.	TRBV9	.	TRBJ2-7	TGTGCCAGCAGCGCCTCCGGGACCTGGACCCACGAGCAGTACTTC	CASSASGTWTHEQYF
.	TRBV11-2	.	TRBJ2-5	TGTGCCAGCAGCTTAGATCCCGGGGGGCCCTTGCAGACCCAGTACTTC	CASSLDPGGPLQTQYF
.	TRBV13	.	TRBJ2-7	TGTGCCAGCAGCTTAACCCCAGGGGTCAACGAGCAGTACTTC	CASSLTPGVNEQYF
.	TRBV4-1	.	TRBJ2-1	TGCGCCAGCAGCCAAGTTCAGAATGAGCAGTTCTTC	CASSQVQNEQFF
.	TRBV6-5	.	TRBJ2-1	TGTGCCAGCAGTCCCCGACTGGATGAGCAGTTCTTC	CASSPRLDEQFF
once	TRBV5-6	.	TRBJ2-7	TGTGCCAGCAGCTCCGGGACACCCTCCTACGAGCAGTACTTC	CASSSGTPSYEQYF
.	TRBV28	TRBD1	TRBJ1-1	TGTGCCAGCAGTATCACACAGGGGGCCGTGAACACTGAAGCTTTCTTT	CASSITQGAVNTEAFF
.	TRBV4-2	.	TRBJ2-7	TGTGCCAGCAGCCATCGAAACGGCGAGCAGTACTTC	CASSHRNGEQYF
.	TRBV27	.	TRBJ1-1	TGTGCCAGCAGTTTATCCCCGAACACTGAAGCTTTCTTT	CASSLSPNTEAFF
.	TRBV4-1	.	TRBJ1-3	TGCGCCAGCAGCCTGGGAGGCTCTGGAAACACCATATATTTT	CASSLGGSGNTIYF
.	TRBV14	.	TRBJ2-5	TGTGCCAGCAGCCAAGGGTGGGACTGGGAGACCCAGTACTTC	CASSQGWDWETQYF
.	TRBV7-9	.	TRBJ2-7	TGTGCCAGCAGCTTTCCGCGGGACCCCTTGAGCGAGCAGTACTTC	CASSFPRDPLSEQYF
.	TRBV29-1	TRBD1	TRBJ2-7	TGCAGCGTTGAAGTTCCCGGGACAGGGGGCCTTTCCTCCTACGAGCAGTACTTC	CSVEVPGTGGLSSYEQYF
.	TRBV6-5	.	TRBJ1-1	TGTGCCAGCACTCTAACAGGGAACACTGAAGCTTTCTTT	CASTLTGNTEAFF
.	TRBV28	TRBD1	TRBJ2-7	TGTGCCAGCAGTCCTGACAGGGGGCACTACGAGCAGTACTTC	CASSPDRGHYEQYF
.	TRBV19	TRBD1	TRBJ2-7	TGTGCCAGTAGTACGACAGGGGGCTCTGGCTACGAGCAGTACTTC	CASSTTGGSGYEQYF
.	TRBV7-2	.	TRBJ1-1	TGTGCCAGCAGCTTAAACGGTGCCACTGAAGCTTTCTTT	CASSLNGATEAFF
.	TRBV25-1	.	TRBJ2-7	TGTGCCAGCAGTGATGCGGGGTTCGGCTACGAGCAGTACTTC	CASSDAGFGYEQYF
.	TRBV7-9	TRBD1	TRBJ2-7	TGTGCCAGCAGCTCCACAGGGGCTTCCCCCTACGAGCAGTACTTC	CASSSTGASPYEQYF